This T cell receptor beta chain was sequenced for a study of blood T cell repertoires in COVID-19. The overall study: Researchers got acute and convalescent COVID-19 samples from the United States, Italy and Spain.

The ends lost 5 bases at V and 1 base at J; junction bases unmatched: 4. The CDR3 is 16 residues long. CDR1 SGHTA and CDR2 FQGNSA come from the germline V gene. A few counts support this clone. Measured with immunoSEQ multiplex PCR; TCRdb has only the in-frame clones, and not every one. The repertoire holds about 200,000 clones, with approximately 80% as singletons. The sequence was obtained from a woman aged 40 to 50 with acute COVID-19. The sequencing input was PBMCs or T cells enriched from blood (not recorded which). The chain is built from TRBV7-2 and TRBJ2-3; TRBD2 agrees at 12 bases. The CDR3 is CASSHGLAGRTDTQYF. The CDR3 nucleotides are TGTGCCAGCAGCCACGGACTAGCGGGACGCACAGATACGCAGTATTTT.